This T cell receptor beta chain was recorded in a study of blood T cell repertoires in COVID-19. Study details: Some COVID-19 samples were acute and others convalescent; all came from the United States, Italy and Spain. T cells, B-cell-depleted T cells, or PBMCs provided the cDNA or gDNA that served as material.

In the original workflow: Amplification with reference gene primers provided the estimates of nucleated cell counts. TCRdb keeps only in-frame clones here, not all; method: immunoSEQ multiplex PCR. V and J calls plus clone size are reproduced from that table; the DNA served to infer D and trimming. The table has about 69,000 clones, 75% to 90% seen once; the top ten hold approximately 5%. V was clipped by 1 base and J by 0 bases; unmatched bases: 2. The CDR3 spans 15 residues. In germline, CDR1 is SGDLS, CDR2 YYNGEE. The source material was peripheral blood. The sequence came from a woman in her forties or fifties with active COVID-19. The chain couples TRBV9 to TRBJ2-7; 9 bases match TRBD1. The CDR3 sequence is CASSVRTGDSYEQYF. In nucleotides, the CDR3 is TGTGCCAGCAGCGTACGGACAGGGGACTCCTACGAGCAGTACTTC.